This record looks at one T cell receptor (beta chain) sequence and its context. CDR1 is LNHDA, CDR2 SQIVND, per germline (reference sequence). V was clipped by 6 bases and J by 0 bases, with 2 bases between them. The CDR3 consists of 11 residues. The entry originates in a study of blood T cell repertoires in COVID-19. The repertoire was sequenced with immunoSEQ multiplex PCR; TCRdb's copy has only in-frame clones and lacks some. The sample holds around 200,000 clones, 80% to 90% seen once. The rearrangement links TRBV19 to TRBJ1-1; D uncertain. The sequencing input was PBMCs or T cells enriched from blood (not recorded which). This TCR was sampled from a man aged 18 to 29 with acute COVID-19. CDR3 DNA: TGTGCCAGTAGCATGAACACTGAAGCTTTCTTT. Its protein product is CASSMNTEAFF.